The TCR beta chain under discussion was sequenced for a study of blood T cell repertoires in COVID-19. Study information: T cells, B-cell-depleted T cells, or PBMCs supplied cDNA or gDNA.

Here immunoSEQ multiplex PCR was the method, and the copy in TCRdb shows in-frame clones only, minus some. The data show around 260,000 clones, around 84% seen once. The CDR3 is 12 residues long. CDR1 MNHEY and CDR2 SVGEGT come from the germline V gene. Deletions cut 6 bases from V and 9 bases from J, with 12 bases between. Study members were between about 18 and 95 years old and lived in around 24 US regions. The V and J genes are TRBV6-2 or TRBV6-3 and TRBJ2-1; the D is unclear. What was sequenced was PBMCs or T cells enriched from blood (not recorded which). This sequence was found in a man younger than 40 with acute COVID-19. This CDR3 is CASSDRFGEQFF. The CDR3 nucleotides are TGTGCCAGCAGCGATCGGTTTGGTGAGCAGTTCTTC.